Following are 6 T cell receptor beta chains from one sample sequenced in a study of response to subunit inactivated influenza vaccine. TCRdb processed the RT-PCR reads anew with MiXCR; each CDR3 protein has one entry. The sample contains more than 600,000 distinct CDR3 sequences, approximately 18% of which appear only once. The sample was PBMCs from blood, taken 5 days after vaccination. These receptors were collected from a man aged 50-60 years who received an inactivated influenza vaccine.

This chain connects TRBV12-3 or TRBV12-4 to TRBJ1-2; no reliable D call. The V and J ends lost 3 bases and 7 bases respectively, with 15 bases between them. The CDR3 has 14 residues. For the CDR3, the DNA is TGTGCCAGCAGTTTCAGGCAGGCTTTAGGTGGCTACACCTTC. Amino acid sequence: CASSFRQALGGYTF.

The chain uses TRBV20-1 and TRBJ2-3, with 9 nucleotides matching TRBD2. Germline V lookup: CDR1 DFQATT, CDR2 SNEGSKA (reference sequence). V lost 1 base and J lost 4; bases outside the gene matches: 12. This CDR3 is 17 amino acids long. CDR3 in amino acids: CSARGLAGFSTADTQYF. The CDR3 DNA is TGCAGTGCTAGAGGCCTAGCGGGGTTTTCGACGGCAGATACGCAGTATTTT.

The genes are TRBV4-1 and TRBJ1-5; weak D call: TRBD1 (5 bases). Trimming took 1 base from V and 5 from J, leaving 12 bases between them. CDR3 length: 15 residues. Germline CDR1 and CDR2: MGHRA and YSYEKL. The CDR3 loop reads CASSQGGGRHQPQHF. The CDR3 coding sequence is TGCGCCAGCAGCCAAGGCGGGGGAAGGCATCAGCCCCAGCATTTT.

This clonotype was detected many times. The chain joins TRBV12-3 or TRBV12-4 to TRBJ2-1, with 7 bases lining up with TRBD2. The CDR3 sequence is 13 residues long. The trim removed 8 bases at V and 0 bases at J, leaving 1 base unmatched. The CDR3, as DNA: TGTGCCAGCGGCGGGAGCTCCTACAATGAGCAGTTCTTC. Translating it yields CASGGSSYNEQFF.

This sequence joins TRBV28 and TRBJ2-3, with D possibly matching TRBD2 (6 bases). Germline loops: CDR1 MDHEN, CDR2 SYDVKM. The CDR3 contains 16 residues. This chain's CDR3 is CAGASVAQTSTDTQYF. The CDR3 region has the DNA TGTGCAGGAGCTAGCGTGGCGCAAACTAGCACAGATACGCAGTATTTT.

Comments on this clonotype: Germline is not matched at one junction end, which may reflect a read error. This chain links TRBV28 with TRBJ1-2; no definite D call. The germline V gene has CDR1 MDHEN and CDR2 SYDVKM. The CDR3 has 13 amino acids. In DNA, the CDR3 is TGTGCCAGCAGCCCCGGCCTAAGTACAGTGGCCGCCTTC. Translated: CASSPGLSTVAAF.